This passage covers 20 T cell receptor beta chains from one sample sequenced in a study of regulatory T cells in long-lasting Graves disease (dated by TCRdb to about 2021). The time point label, read with the paper, signifies: newly diagnosed GD, antithyroid drugs for less than 3 months. For both TCR sequencing and RNA sequencing, RNA was extracted from PBMCs using TRIzol. The method was multiplex PCR. The sequencing machine was an Illumina HiSeq 4000. TCR beta libraries were built with iRepertoire HTBI primers and Arm-PCR amplification of CDR3 regions. TCRdb trimmed the raw reads at Q25, called clones with MiXCR and kept productive beta chains. Each record represents a unique CDR3 protein, reported with the most common genes and DNA among its rows. The sample profile shows around 250,000 distinct CDR3 sequences; 18% of them were found once. The top ten clonotypes cover approximately 15% of the sample.

This sample also belongs to another study, concerning T cells in Graves' hyperthyroidism and ophthalmopathy.

The source material was peripheral blood mononuclear cells (PBMCs), sampled at new diagnosis, from a patient treated with antithyroid drugs. The receptors stem from a woman aged 25 to 45 with Graves disease. Donor details come from another sample of the same person, matched by shared clones.

This clonotype was counted ten times or more. The V and J genes are TRBV6-2 or TRBV6-3 and TRBJ2-3, with 9 bases matching TRBD2. Germline loops: CDR1 MNHEY, CDR2 SVGEGT. With 5 bases clipped from V and 0 bases from J, the junction kept 12 bases outside the gene matches. CDR3 length: 18 residues. The CDR3 coding sequence is TGTGCCAGCAGTGAAAGGCTAGCGGGGTTCTTAAGCACAGATACGCAGTATTTT. This gives the protein CASSERLAGFLSTDTQYF.

In its sample, this clonotype was seen many times. The rearrangement uses TRBV3-1 and TRBJ2-3, with 8 bases identical to TRBD1. The V segment lost 3 bases and the J segment 4 bases; nucleotides outside the gene matches: 9. Germline CDR1 and CDR2: LGHDT and YNNKEL (reference sequence). CDR3 size: 16 residues. CDR3 region: CASSHGDRMTADTQYF. Here the CDR3 DNA reads TGTGCCAGCAGCCATGGGGACAGGATGACAGCAGATACGCAGTATTTT.

This clonotype appeared many times. The CDR3 is CASRVADNSYEQYF. CDR3 bases: TGCGCCAGCAGGGTCGCGGACAACTCCTACGAGCAGTACTTC. The chain is built from TRBV5-1 and TRBJ2-7; a possible D gene is TRBD1 (5 bases). CDR1 is SGHRS and CDR2 is YFSETQ in the germline V gene. There are 14 residues in the CDR3. Trimming cost V 5 bases and J 0 bases, with 12 bases left between them.

This rearrangement joins TRBV18 to TRBJ2-6, with D uncertain. Between the trimmed V and J ends, which lost 3 bases and 1 base, there was a span of 13 bases. The CDR3 is 17 amino acids. CDR1 is KGHSH and CDR2 is LQKENI in the germline V gene. In DNA form, the CDR3 reads TGTGCCAGCTCACCGAGGCCTTTTACTTCTGGGGCCAACGTCCTGACTTTC. Translation gives CASSPRPFTSGANVLTF.

This clonotype appeared many times. This chain connects TRBV15 to TRBJ1-6, with 9 bases that match TRBD1. This CDR3 spans 15 amino acids. Germline V lookup: CDR1 LNHNV, CDR2 YYDKDF (reference sequence). The ends lost 0 bases at V and 14 bases at J; junction bases unmatched: 8. In DNA, the CDR3 is TGTGCCACCAGCAGAGAGGGACAGGGTATTAAGTCCCTCCACTTT. Protein: CATSREGQGIKSLHF.

This clonotype was seen many times. The chain is built from TRBV5-1 and TRBJ1-3; D gene uncertain. Germline lookup yields CDR1 SGHRS and CDR2 YFSETQ. The CDR3 has 17 amino acids. Trimming left V 0 bases short and J 0 bases short, with 13 bases between. CDR3 protein: CASSLGTADLSGNTIYF. The CDR3 nucleotides are TGCGCCAGCAGCTTGGGGACCGCCGATCTCTCTGGAAACACCATATATTTT.

This clonotype was picked up a small number of times. V is TRBV7-8 and J is TRBJ1-2; 8 nucleotides match TRBD1. Trimming removed 0 bases from V and 6 bases from J; junction bases left unmatched: 6. CDR1 is SGHVS and CDR2 is FQNEAQ in the germline V gene. The CDR3 length is 15 residues. CDR3 residues: CASSLAGQVTNGYTF. In nucleotides, the CDR3 is TGTGCCAGCAGCTTAGCGGGACAGGTGACCAATGGCTACACCTTC. The full variable domain, with the rest looked up from reference TRBV7-8 and TRBJ1-2, is GAGVSQSPRYKVAKRGQDVALRCDPISGHVSLFWYQQALGQGPEFLTYFQNEAQLDKSGLPSDRFFAERPEGSVSTLKIQRTQQEDSAVYLCASSLAGQVTNGYTFGSGTRLTVV.

In this sample, this clonotype turned up many times. V usage is TRBV2 and J usage is TRBJ1-4, with D perhaps matching TRBD1 (6 bases). The CDR3 runs to 14 residues. The V gene lost 6 bases and the J gene lost 7 bases, with 15 bases spanning the gap. Germline CDR1 reads SNHLY; CDR2 reads FYNNEI. DNA of the CDR3: TGTGCCAGCAGCTCCGGGACATATATTGAAAAACTGTTTTTT. It encodes CASSSGTYIEKLFF.

This clonotype showed up many times. The chain recombines TRBV9 with TRBJ2-1; D unclear. Trimming shortened V by 0 bases and J by 4 bases, and 11 bases separated the two germline ends. This CDR3 is 15 amino acids long. Germline lookup yields CDR1 SGDLS and CDR2 YYNGEE. For the CDR3, the DNA is TGTGCCAGCAGCGTAGGTACTTTTTATTACAATGAGCAGTTCTTC. Amino acid sequence: CASSVGTFYYNEQFF.

There are many counts of this clonotype. The rearrangement links TRBV12-5 to TRBJ1-1; D is possibly TRBD1 (6 bases). Germline-derived CDR1 and CDR2 are LGHNT and FRNRAP. The CDR3 is 14 amino acids. Trimming removed 1 base at V and 7 bases at J, with 13 bases between. The CDR3 loop reads CASGLAGGAVEAFF. CDR3 DNA sequence: TGTGCTAGTGGTTTGGCGGGGGGCGCGGTTGAAGCTTTCTTT.

Ten or more counts support this clonotype. This chain links TRBV20-1 with TRBJ2-5; D not certain. Per the germline V gene, CDR1 is DFQATT and CDR2 is SNEGSKA (reference sequence). Trimming left V 0 bases short and J 4 bases short, with 6 bases between. The CDR3 contains 12 residues. CDR3 coding DNA: TGCAGTGCTAGAGATCTCGGAGAGACCCAGTACTTC. Its protein product is CSARDLGETQYF.

This clonotype was recorded many times. The rearrangement uses TRBV7-9 and TRBJ1-4; 10 bases match TRBD1. This CDR3 has 15 amino acids. V trimming: 4 bases; J trimming: 6 bases; junction bases outside the gene matches: 5. Germline assignment: CDR1 SEHNR and CDR2 FQNEAQ (reference sequence). CDR3 bases: TGTGCCAGCAGCTCCGACAGGGGGCGGGATGAAAAACTGTTTTTT. It specifies CASSSDRGRDEKLFF.

This clonotype occurred once. A far larger clone is just one base off, so this is likely a read error. The chain employs TRBV7-9 and TRBJ2-3; perhaps TRBD2 as D (7 bases). V lost 6 bases and J 10 bases, leaving 20 bases between the germline ends. The CDR3 sequence is 14 residues long. Germline V gives CDR1 SEHNR, CDR2 FQNEAQ (reference sequence). CDR3: CASSLGEGEYAQYF. The CDR3 nucleotides read TGTGCCAGCAGTCTCGGGGAGGGGGAGTATGCGCAGTATTTT.

This clonotype was seen many times. Sequence at one end of the junction differs from germline and may be a read error. This chain links TRBV5-1 with TRBJ1-1, with TRBD1 matching over 11 bases. Germline values: CDR1 SGHRS, CDR2 YFSETQ. This CDR3 comprises 16 residues. The CDR3 reads CASSSPGTGGLTEAFF. In DNA form, the CDR3 reads TGTGCCAGCAGCTCCCCCGGGACAGGGGGGCTGACTGAAGCTTTCTTT.

This clonotype was found a few times. The V call is TRBV25-1, the J call TRBJ1-2, with 8 bases that match TRBD1. The CDR3 is 15 amino acids. The germline V gene has CDR1 MGHDK and CDR2 SYGVNS. Losses at the gene ends were 3 bases for V and 7 bases for J; bases not matched to a gene: 10. In DNA, the CDR3 is TGTGCCAGCAGTGACTACAACGACAGGGGACTTGGCTACACCTTC. Its protein is CASSDYNDRGLGYTF.

This clonotype was picked up a small number of times. The rearrangement links TRBV5-4 to TRBJ2-5; maybe TRBD1 (6 bases). Per germline, CDR1 SGHNT and CDR2 YYREEE (reference sequence). The CDR3 is made up of 15 amino acids. Trimming pared 0 bases from V and 1 base from J, leaving 10 bases between. The DNA for the CDR3 is TGTGCCAGCAGCTTGGCGCCAGGGGTCCAAGAGACCCAGTACTTC. As protein: CASSLAPGVQETQYF. Full variable domain (remainder filled in from reference TRBV5-4 and TRBJ2-5): ETGVTQSPTHLIKTRGQQVTLRCSSQSGHNTVSWYQQALGQGPQFIFQYYREEENGRGNFPPRFSGLQFPNYSSELNVNALELDDSALYLCASSLAPGVQETQYFGPGTRLLVL.

This clonotype was recorded many times. V is TRBV20-1 and J is TRBJ2-1, with TRBD2 matching over 9 bases. This CDR3 comprises 15 residues. Trimming removed 5 bases from V and 1 base from J; junction bases left unmatched: 6. Germline V gene sequence: CDR1 DFQATT, CDR2 SNEGSKA (reference sequence). In DNA form, the CDR3 reads TGCAGTGCTGTTATTAGCGGGGGTTCCTACAATGAGCAGTTCTTC. Its translation: CSAVISGGSYNEQFF.

The chain recombines TRBV15 with TRBJ2-2; 8 bases are shared with TRBD1. Looked up from germline, CDR1 is LNHNV and CDR2 is YYDKDF (reference sequence). This CDR3 is built from 14 residues. Trimming at V came to 7 bases and at J to 4 bases, leaving 5 bases not matched to a gene. CDR3 amino acids: CATNRDRSTGELFF. The CDR3 DNA reads as TGTGCCACCAACCGGGACAGGAGCACCGGGGAGCTGTTTTTT.

Comment on this clonotype: The germline gene is not matched at one end of the junction; a read error may be the cause. The rearrangement joins TRBV4-1 to TRBJ2-3; TRBD1 matches 9 bases. The CDR3 runs to 16 residues. Germline V gene data show CDR1 as MGHRA and CDR2 as YSYEKL. The CDR3 DNA reads TGCGCCAGCAGCTACCCCGGGACAGGGAAGTCAGATACGCAGTGTTTT. Its protein product is CASSYPGTGKSDTQCF.

This clonotype appeared many times. V gene TRBV3-1 combines with J gene TRBJ2-1; D remains unclear. Germline assignment: CDR1 LGHDT and CDR2 YNNKEL (reference sequence). Trimming removed 0 bases at V and 4 bases at J, with 10 bases between. The CDR3 has 15 residues. CDR3 in amino acids: CASSQDLYGYNEQFF. The CDR3 nucleotides are TGTGCCAGCAGCCAAGATCTGTACGGGTACAATGAGCAGTTCTTC.